This T cell receptor beta chain came from a study of blood T cell repertoires in COVID-19. Turning to the study itself: Acute and convalescent COVID-19 samples came from the United States, Italy and Spain. In each case, the material was cDNA or gDNA derived from T cells, B-cell-depleted T cells, or PBMCs.

CDR1 is SQVTM and CDR2 is ANQGSEA in the germline V gene. The V and J ends lost 6 bases and 2 bases, in that order; junction bases with no gene match: 1. The CDR3 consists of 12 residues. Study processing details: It was from reference gene primer amplification that nucleated cell counts were estimated. Method: immunoSEQ multiplex PCR; TCRdb's copy keeps in-frame clones and lacks some. The V and J calls and clone size are taken from that table; D and trimming were inferred from the DNA. Of about 180,000 clones listed, around 83% are singletons. The table lists this clone with a few counts. The sample comprised peripheral blood. The chain joins TRBV29-1 to TRBJ1-2; TRBD1 matches at 9 bases. The sequence was obtained from a woman aged 25 to 39 with active or convalescent COVID-19. The CDR3 is CSVGQGNYGYTF. In nucleotides, the CDR3 is TGCAGCGTGGGACAGGGAAACTATGGCTACACCTTC.